The T cell receptor beta chain described here comes from a study of blood T cells in healthy people across ages. About the research overall: Template switching caught about one barcoded beta molecule for each two T cells. Whole-study findings and limits: Correlation between TCR beta diversity and naive T cell percentage was strong. Diversity estimates from one million T cells were considered underestimates.

The V end lost 0 bases, the J end lost 5 bases, and 14 bases lay between the germline ends. CDR1 is SGHRS and CDR2 is YFSETQ in the germline V gene. This CDR3 has 15 amino acids. This clonotype appeared a few times. Its target is not known. Together with a sample-barcoded 5' primer, a J-beta primer mix was included in a second PCR lasting about 7 to 12 cycles. Via MiXCR, TCRdb re-called the 5' RACE reads, giving one row per CDR3 protein. The sample yields 650,000 to 1,000,000 distinct CDR3 sequences, about half seen once. Extraction yielded at least 5 micrograms of total RNA per sample. This clonotype was sampled from an older man in good health. V and J are TRBV5-1 and TRBJ2-5; D uncertain. Sequenced: blood. This CDR3 is CASSLVGDVRETQYF. The CDR3 coding sequence is TGCGCCAGCAGCTTGGTCGGCGACGTAAGGGAGACCCAGTACTTC. Variable domain in full (rest from reference TRBV5-1 and TRBJ2-5): KAGVTQTPRYLIKTRGQQVTLSCSPISGHRSVSWYQQTPGQGLQFLFEYFSETQRNKGNFPGRFSGRQFSNSRSEMNVSTLELGDSALYLCASSLVGDVRETQYFGPGTRLLVL.